The 19 T cell receptor beta chains below all came from one sample that was sequenced in a study of blood T cell repertoires in COVID-19 (dated by TCRdb to 2019 to 2021). Receptors were amplified or captured by the immunoSEQ multiplex PCR assay. Here the immuneACCESS table is served through TCRdb, limited to in-frame sequences with V and J called. Missing clones are a known gap in these copies; in checked studies unresolved V genes cover under half, and the rest lacks a known reason. Within this sample are 100,000 to 150,000 clones, with 85% to 90% of them counted one time only. The top ten hold around 4.5% of the sample. The sample was peripheral blood. These receptor sequences come from a man aged 55 to 70 with COVID-19, enrolled during active disease.

The V gene is TRBV7-3, the J gene TRBJ2-4; 7 nucleotides agree with TRBD1. This CDR3 has 15 amino acids. Germline CDR1 is SGHTA and CDR2 is FQGTGA. The V segment lost 5 bases and the J segment 3 bases; nucleotides outside the gene matches: 7. CDR3 DNA sequence: TGTGCCAGCAGCCCAGGGGGTGGGGGCAAAAACATTCAGTACTTC. This codes for CASSPGGGGKNIQYF.

This clone was seen a few times. The chain links TRBV10-3 to TRBJ1-1, with D uncertain. V was pared by 3 bases and J by 7 bases, with 6 bases between. The CDR3 spans 11 residues. The germline CDR1 and CDR2 sequences are ENHRY and SYGVKD. The CDR3 is CAISDGSEAFF. CDR3 bases: TGTGCCATCAGTGACGGGAGTGAAGCTTTCTTT.

The chain has TRBV2 and TRBJ1-1, with TRBD1 as a possible D gene (6 bases). CDR1 is SNHLY and CDR2 is FYNNEI in the germline V gene. The CDR3 consists of 12 residues. Trimming stripped 7 bases from V and 6 bases from J, with 12 bases between. The CDR3 reads CASNLGQPEAFF. CDR3 coding DNA: TGTGCCAGCAACCTCGGACAGCCTGAAGCTTTCTTT.

The V gene is TRBV5-6, the J gene TRBJ2-1; 8 bases match TRBD2. CDR1 SGHDT and CDR2 YYEEEE come from the germline V gene. After removal of 4 bases from V and 3 bases from J, the junction contained 6 bases not matched to a gene. The CDR3 covers 15 residues. CDR3 DNA sequence: TGTGCCAGCAGCCCCCCACTAGCGGACTACAATGAGCAGTTCTTC. Protein: CASSPPLADYNEQFF.

This chain joins TRBV7-9 and TRBJ2-2, with TRBD1 matching 8 bases. The CDR3 totals 15 residues. In germline, CDR1 is SEHNR, CDR2 FQNEAQ (reference sequence). Trimming cost V 5 bases and J 6 bases; bases outside gene matches: 8. CDR3 coding DNA: TGTGCCAGCAGCAACTTCAGGGGGCGGTCCGGGGAGCTGTTTTTT. As protein: CASSNFRGRSGELFF.

The V and J genes are TRBV4-1 and TRBJ1-1, with unresolved D. Trimming shortened V by 3 bases and J by 1 base, and 9 bases separated the two germline ends. CDR1 and CDR2 from the germline V gene are MGHRA and YSYEKL. The CDR3 is made up of 14 amino acids. The CDR3 bases are TGCGCCAGCAGCCAGGTAACACAGAACACTGAAGCTTTCTTT. Translated: CASSQVTQNTEAFF.

The genes are TRBV19 and TRBJ2-1; a weak D match, TRBD1 (5 bases). Germline loops: CDR1 LNHDA, CDR2 SQIVND (reference sequence). V was cut by 4 bases and J by 5 bases, with 18 bases left in between. The CDR3 contains 16 residues. CDR3 sequence (DNA): TGTGCCAGTAGTACTCATCAGGGATTCGGCGACAATGAGCAGTTCTTC. Translated, it gives CASSTHQGFGDNEQFF.

J is TRBJ1-5 and V is TRBV28, with a possible D match to TRBD1 (5 bases). From germline, CDR1 is MDHEN and CDR2 SYDVKM. The CDR3 spans 18 residues. V shed 3 bases and J shed 0 bases, with 18 bases lying between them. The CDR3 nucleotides are TGTGCCAGCAGTTTGTGGGGCGCCTTTGGTATTAGCAATCAGCCCCAGCATTTT. The encoded protein is CASSLWGAFGISNQPQHF.

This rearrangement joins TRBV30 to TRBJ2-7; TRBD1 is a possible D gene (6 bases). The germline V gene has CDR1 GTSNPN and CDR2 SVGIG (reference sequence). The CDR3 has 13 residues. V gave up 0 bases and J gave up 4 bases, with 10 bases separating them. Written as DNA, the CDR3 is TGTGCCTGGAGTGTACTGAGGGGGTACGAGCAGTACTTC. This sequence encodes CAWSVLRGYEQYF.

V usage is TRBV7-9 and J usage is TRBJ1-5; the match to TRBD1 covers 10 bases. Germline CDR1 is SEHNR and CDR2 is FQNEAQ (reference sequence). The CDR3 sequence is 16 residues long. V shed 5 bases and J 6 bases; nucleotides not matched to a gene: 10. CDR3 residues: CASSLSTGGLGQPQHF. CDR3 nucleotide sequence: TGTGCCAGCAGCCTCTCGACAGGGGGCCTAGGTCAGCCCCAGCATTTT.

For the CDR3, the DNA is TGTGCCAGCAGCTTAAGGGGCAGTCAGCCCCAGCATTTT. Translating gives CASSLRGSQPQHF. The rearrangement links TRBV7-9 to TRBJ1-5; possibly TRBD1 for D (5 bases). Per the germline V gene, CDR1 is SEHNR and CDR2 is FQNEAQ (reference sequence). Trimming stripped 2 bases from V and 6 bases from J, with 8 bases between. The CDR3 length is 13 residues.

The chain combines TRBV7-8 with TRBJ2-1; TRBD2 matches 9 bases. Trimming cost V 5 bases and J 6 bases; bases outside gene matches: 8. CDR1 and CDR2 (germline): SGHVS, FQNEAQ. The CDR3 runs 15 residues. The CDR3 DNA reads as TGTGCCAGCAGCCGTTCGCTGCGGGAGGGCAATGAGCAGTTCTTC. This sequence encodes CASSRSLREGNEQFF. Filled out from reference TRBV7-8 and TRBJ2-1, the complete variable domain reads GAGVSQSPRYKVAKRGQDVALRCDPISGHVSLFWYQQALGQGPEFLTYFQNEAQLDKSGLPSDRFFAERPEGSVSTLKIQRTQQEDSAVYLCASSRSLREGNEQFFGPGTRLTVL.

This chain links TRBV5-1 with TRBJ1-2; a possible D gene is TRBD1 (5 bases). In germline, CDR1 is SGHRS, CDR2 YFSETQ. Trimming took off 3 bases at V and 0 bases at J, with 21 bases between the two ends. The CDR3 totals 18 residues. CDR3 protein: CASSSLPTRQTTNYGYTF. CDR3 DNA sequence: TGCGCCAGCAGCTCCCTCCCCACTCGACAGACGACTAACTATGGCTACACCTTC.

This clone was seen a single time. The rearrangement links TRBV15 to TRBJ1-3; D is undetermined. V was clipped by 6 bases and J by 0 bases, with 9 bases between them. The germline V gene encodes CDR1 LNHNV and CDR2 YYDKDF (reference sequence). The CDR3 covers 14 residues. The CDR3 DNA reads TGTGCCACCAGTGGTGCTATCTCTGGAAACACCATATATTTT. It is translated as CATSGAISGNTIYF.

The chain links TRBV7-2 to TRBJ1-5; no firm D call. Germline loops: CDR1 SGHTA, CDR2 FQGNSA. Trimming removed 4 bases at V and 0 bases at J, with 10 bases between. This CDR3 region has 15 residues. In DNA, the CDR3 is TGTGCCAGCAGCTCCCTCCGGGATAGCAATCAGCCCCAGCATTTT. Protein sequence: CASSSLRDSNQPQHF.

The V and J genes are TRBV9 and TRBJ2-3, with 8 bases fitting TRBD2. Looked up from germline, CDR1 is SGDLS and CDR2 is YYNGEE. The V and J ends lost 5 bases and 2 bases, in that order; junction bases with no gene match: 4. The CDR3 is 14 residues long. CDR3 DNA sequence: TGTGCCAGCAGAGCGGGGGCTAACACAGATACGCAGTATTTT. Residues: CASRAGANTDTQYF.

The chain is built from TRBV5-5 and TRBJ2-7; 7 nucleotides agree with TRBD1. The J segment lost 2 bases and the V segment lost 1 base, leaving 6 bases of the junction unmatched. Germline CDR1 SGHKS, CDR2 YYEKEE (reference sequence). The CDR3 consists of 15 residues. DNA of the CDR3: TGTGCCAGCAGCTTGTTACAGGGGTACACCTACGAGCAGTACTTC. This sequence encodes CASSLLQGYTYEQYF. Filled out from reference TRBV5-5 and TRBJ2-7, the complete variable domain reads DAGVTQSPTHLIKTRGQQVTLRCSPISGHKSVSWYQQVLGQGPQFIFQYYEKEERGRGNFPDRFSARQFPNYSSELNVNALLLGDSALYLCASSLLQGYTYEQYFGPGTRLTVT.

This chain uses TRBV10-3 with TRBJ1-2; 8 bases fit TRBD1. Germline V gene data show CDR1 as ENHRY and CDR2 as SYGVKD. The CDR3 is 14 residues long. The V segment lost 3 bases and the J segment 3 bases; nucleotides outside the gene matches: 3. CDR3 in amino acids: CAISDMTGDYGYTF. The CDR3 DNA follows: TGTGCCATCAGTGATATGACAGGGGACTATGGCTACACCTTC.

The chain recombines TRBV19 with TRBJ1-3, with a weak D call TRBD1 (6 bases). V was pared by 6 bases and J by 8 bases, with 23 bases between. CDR1 and CDR2 (germline): LNHDA, SQIVND (reference sequence). CDR3 length: 16 residues. CDR3 bases: TGTGCCAGTAGCTTGAGACAGGATATTACATCGGACACCATATATTTT. This gives the protein CASSLRQDITSDTIYF.